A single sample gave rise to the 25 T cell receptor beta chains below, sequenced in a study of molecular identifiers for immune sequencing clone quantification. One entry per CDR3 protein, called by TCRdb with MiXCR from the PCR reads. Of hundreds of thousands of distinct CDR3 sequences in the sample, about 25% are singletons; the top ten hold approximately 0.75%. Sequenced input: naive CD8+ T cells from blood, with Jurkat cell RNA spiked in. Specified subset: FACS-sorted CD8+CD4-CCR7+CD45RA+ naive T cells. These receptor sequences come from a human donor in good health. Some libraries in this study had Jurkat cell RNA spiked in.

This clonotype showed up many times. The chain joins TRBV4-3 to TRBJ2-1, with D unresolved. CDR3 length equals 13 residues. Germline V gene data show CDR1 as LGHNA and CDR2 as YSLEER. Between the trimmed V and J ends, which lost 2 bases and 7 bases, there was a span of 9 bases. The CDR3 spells CASSQYTRNEQFF. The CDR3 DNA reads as TGCGCCAGCAGCCAATACACCAGGAATGAGCAGTTCTTC.

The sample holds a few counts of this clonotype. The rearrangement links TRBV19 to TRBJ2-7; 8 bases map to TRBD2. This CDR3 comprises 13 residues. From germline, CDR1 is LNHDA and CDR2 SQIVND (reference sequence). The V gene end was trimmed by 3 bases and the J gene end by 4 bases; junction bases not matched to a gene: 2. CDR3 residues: CASSIGGDYEQYF. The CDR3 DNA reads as TGTGCCAGTAGTATCGGGGGGGATTACGAGCAGTACTTC. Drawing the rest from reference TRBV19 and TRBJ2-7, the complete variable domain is DGGITQSPKYLFRKEGQNVTLSCEQNLNHDAMYWYRQDPGQGLRLIYYSQIVNDFQKGDIAEGYSVSREKKESFPLTVTSAQKNPTAFYLCASSIGGDYEQYFGPGTRLTVT.

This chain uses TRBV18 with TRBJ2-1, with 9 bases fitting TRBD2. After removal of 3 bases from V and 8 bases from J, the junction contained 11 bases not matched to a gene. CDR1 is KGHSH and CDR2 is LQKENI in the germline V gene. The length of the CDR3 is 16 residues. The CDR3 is CASSPIGRTSVDEQFF. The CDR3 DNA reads TGTGCCAGCTCACCCATTGGTAGGACTAGCGTAGATGAGCAGTTCTTC. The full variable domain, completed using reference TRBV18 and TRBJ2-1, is NAGVMQNPRHLVRRRGQEARLRCSPMKGHSHVYWYRQLPEEGLKFMVYLQKENIIDESGMPKERFSAEFPKEGPSILRIQQVVRGDSAAYFCASSPIGRTSVDEQFFGPGTRLTVL.

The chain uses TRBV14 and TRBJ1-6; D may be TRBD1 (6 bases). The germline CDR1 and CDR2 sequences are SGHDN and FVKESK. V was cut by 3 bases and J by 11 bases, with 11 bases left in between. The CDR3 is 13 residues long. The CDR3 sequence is CASSHGGRPPLHF. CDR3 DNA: TGTGCCAGCAGCCACGGGGGCCGGCCACCCCTCCACTTT.

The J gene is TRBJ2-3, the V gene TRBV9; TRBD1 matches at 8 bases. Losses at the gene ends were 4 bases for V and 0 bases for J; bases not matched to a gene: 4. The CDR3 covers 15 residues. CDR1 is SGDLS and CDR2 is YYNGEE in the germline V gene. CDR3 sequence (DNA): TGTGCCAGCAGCAACCGGGACAGGAGCACAGATACGCAGTATTTT. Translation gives CASSNRDRSTDTQYF.

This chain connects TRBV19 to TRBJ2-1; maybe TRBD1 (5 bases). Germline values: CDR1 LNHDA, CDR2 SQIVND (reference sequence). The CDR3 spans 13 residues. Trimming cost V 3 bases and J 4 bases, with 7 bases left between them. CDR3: CASSMDNYNEQFF. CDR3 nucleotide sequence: TGTGCCAGTAGTATGGACAATTACAATGAGCAGTTCTTC.

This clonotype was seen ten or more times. This CDR3 is CASSQGRALTYEQYF. CDR3 nucleotides: TGCGCCAGCAGCCAAGGGAGGGCCTTAACCTACGAGCAGTACTTC. The rearrangement links TRBV4-3 to TRBJ2-7; TRBD2 might be the D (6 bases). The CDR3 is made up of 15 amino acids. Trimming took off 1 base at V and 2 bases at J, with 12 bases between the two ends. Germline-derived CDR1 and CDR2 are LGHNA and YSLEER.

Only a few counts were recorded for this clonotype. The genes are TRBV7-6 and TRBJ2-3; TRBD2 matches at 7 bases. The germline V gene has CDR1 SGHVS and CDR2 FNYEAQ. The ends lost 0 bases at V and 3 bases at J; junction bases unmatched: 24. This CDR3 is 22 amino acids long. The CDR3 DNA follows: TGTGCCAGCAGCTTAGCAGGTTGGCGGGGCGGGAGTACCTTCATGGAGACAGATACGCAGTATTTT. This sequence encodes CASSLAGWRGGSTFMETDTQYF.

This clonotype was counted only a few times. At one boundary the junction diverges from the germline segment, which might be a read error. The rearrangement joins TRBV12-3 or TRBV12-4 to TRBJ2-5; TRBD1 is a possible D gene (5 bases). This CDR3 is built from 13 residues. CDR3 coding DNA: TGTGCCAGCAGGATCATAGGGGAAGAGGCCCAGTACTTC. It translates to CASRIIGEEAQYF.

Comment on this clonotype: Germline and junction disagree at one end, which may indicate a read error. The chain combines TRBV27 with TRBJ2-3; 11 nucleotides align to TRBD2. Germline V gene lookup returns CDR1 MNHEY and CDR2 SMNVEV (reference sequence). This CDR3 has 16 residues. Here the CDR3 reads CASTQTSGSGEATPSF. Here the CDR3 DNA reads TGTGCCAGCACTCAAACTAGCGGGAGCGGAGAAGCTACGCCGTCTTTT.

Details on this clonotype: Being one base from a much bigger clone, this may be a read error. CDR3 protein: CASSETCLAKNIQYF. CDR3 nucleotide sequence: TGTGCCAGCAGTGAAACGTGTCTAGCCAAAAACATTCAGTACTTC. The chain couples TRBV6-1 to TRBJ2-4; D gene ambiguous. Germline CDR1 and CDR2: MNHNS and SASEGT. CDR3 size: 15 residues. The V and J ends lost 2 bases and 0 bases respectively, with 8 bases between them.

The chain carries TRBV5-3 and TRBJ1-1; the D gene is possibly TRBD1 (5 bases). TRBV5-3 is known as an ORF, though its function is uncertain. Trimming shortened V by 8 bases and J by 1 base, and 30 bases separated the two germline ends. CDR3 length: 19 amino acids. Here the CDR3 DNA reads TGTGCCAGCAGTCCACGCTCCGGGACTCCTGTAGAAGAGAACACTGAAGCTTTCTTT. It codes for CASSPRSGTPVEENTEAFF.

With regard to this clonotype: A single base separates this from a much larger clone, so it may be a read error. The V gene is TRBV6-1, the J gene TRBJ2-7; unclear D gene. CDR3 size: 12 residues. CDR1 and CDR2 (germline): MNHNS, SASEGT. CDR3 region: CASSDRGRQLGF. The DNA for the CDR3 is TGTGCCAGCAGTGATCGTGGCAGACAACTTGGATTC.

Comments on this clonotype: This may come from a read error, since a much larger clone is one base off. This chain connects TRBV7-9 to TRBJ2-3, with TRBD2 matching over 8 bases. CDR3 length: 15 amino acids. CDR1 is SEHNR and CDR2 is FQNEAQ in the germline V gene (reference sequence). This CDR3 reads CAGSFSGVNTDTQYF. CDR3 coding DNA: TGTGCCGGCAGCTTTAGCGGGGTGAACACAGATACGCAGTATTTT.

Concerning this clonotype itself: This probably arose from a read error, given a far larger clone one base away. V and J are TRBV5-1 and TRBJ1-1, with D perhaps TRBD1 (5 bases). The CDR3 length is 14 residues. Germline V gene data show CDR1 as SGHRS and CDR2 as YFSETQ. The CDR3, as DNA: TGCGCCAGCAGCTTGCAGGGTTGGGGAACTGAAGCTCTCTTT. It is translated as CASSLQGWGTEALF.

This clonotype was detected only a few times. This chain's CDR3 is CASSVGVTAYEQYF. The CDR3, as DNA: TGTGCCAGCAGCGTAGGGGTAACGGCCTACGAGCAGTACTTC. J is TRBJ2-7 and V is TRBV9, with D unresolved. Germline V gene data show CDR1 as SGDLS and CDR2 as YYNGEE. CDR3 length: 14 amino acids. Trimming took 0 bases from V and 2 from J, leaving 9 bases between them.

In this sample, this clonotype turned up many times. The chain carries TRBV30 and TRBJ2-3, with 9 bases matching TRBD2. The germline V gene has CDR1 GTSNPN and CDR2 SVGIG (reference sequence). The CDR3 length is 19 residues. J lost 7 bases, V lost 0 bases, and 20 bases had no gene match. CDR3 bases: TGTGCCTGGAGTGTAAACCCTCCAGGGAGCGGGAGGACTCATAATACGCAGTATTTT. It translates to CAWSVNPPGSGRTHNTQYF.

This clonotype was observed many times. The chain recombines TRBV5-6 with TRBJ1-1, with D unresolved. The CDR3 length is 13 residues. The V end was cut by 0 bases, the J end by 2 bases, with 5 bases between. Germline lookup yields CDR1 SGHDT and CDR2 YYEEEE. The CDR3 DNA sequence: TGTGCCAGCAGCTTGGAAGATAACACTGAAGCTTTCTTT. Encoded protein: CASSLEDNTEAFF.

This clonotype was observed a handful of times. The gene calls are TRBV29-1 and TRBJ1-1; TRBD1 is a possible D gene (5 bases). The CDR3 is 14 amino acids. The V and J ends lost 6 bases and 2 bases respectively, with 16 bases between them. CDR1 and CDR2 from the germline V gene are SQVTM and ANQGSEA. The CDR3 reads CSVYLSGGNTEAFF. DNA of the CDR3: TGCAGCGTATACCTAAGTGGGGGAAACACTGAAGCTTTCTTT. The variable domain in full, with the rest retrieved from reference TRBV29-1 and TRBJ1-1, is SAVISQKPSRDICQRGTSLTIQCQVDSQVTMMFWYRQQPGQSLTLIATANQGSEATYESGFVIDKFPISRPNLTFSTLTVSNMSPEDSSIYLCSVYLSGGNTEAFFGQGTRLTVV.

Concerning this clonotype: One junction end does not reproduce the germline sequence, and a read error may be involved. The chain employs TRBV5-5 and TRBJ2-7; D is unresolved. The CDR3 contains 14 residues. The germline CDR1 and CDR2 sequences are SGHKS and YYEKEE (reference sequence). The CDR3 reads CGSSLAPGSYEQYF. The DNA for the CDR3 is TGTGGCAGCAGCTTGGCCCCAGGCTCCTACGAGCAGTACTTC.

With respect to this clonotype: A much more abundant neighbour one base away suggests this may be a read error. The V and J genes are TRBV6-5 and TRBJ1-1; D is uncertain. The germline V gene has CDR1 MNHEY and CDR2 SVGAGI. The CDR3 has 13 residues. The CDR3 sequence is CASADYGYTAAFF. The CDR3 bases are TGTGCCAGTGCGGATTATGGGTACACTGCAGCTTTCTTT.

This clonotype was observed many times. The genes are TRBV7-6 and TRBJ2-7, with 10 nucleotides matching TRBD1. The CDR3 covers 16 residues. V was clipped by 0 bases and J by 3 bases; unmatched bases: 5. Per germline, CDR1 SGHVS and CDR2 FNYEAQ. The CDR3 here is CASSLAVGQGIYEQYF. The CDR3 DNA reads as TGTGCCAGCAGCTTAGCAGTGGGACAGGGGATCTACGAGCAGTACTTC.

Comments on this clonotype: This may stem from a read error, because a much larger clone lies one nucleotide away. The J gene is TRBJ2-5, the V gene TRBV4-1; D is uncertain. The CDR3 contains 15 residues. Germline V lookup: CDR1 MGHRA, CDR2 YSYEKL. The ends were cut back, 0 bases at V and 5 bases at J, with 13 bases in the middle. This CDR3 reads CASSQDRAGAETQYF. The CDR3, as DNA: TGCGCCAGCAGCCAAGATCGGGCCGGCGCCGAGACCCAGTACTTC.

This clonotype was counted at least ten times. Here the CDR3 reads CASSQDQGNQPQHF. CDR3 coding DNA: TGCGCCAGCAGCCAAGATCAAGGCAATCAGCCCCAGCATTTT. The chain combines TRBV4-3 with TRBJ1-5; no clear D gene. Trimming stripped 0 bases from V and 2 bases from J, with 5 bases between. The CDR3 extends over 14 amino acids. CDR1 is LGHNA, CDR2 YSLEER, per germline.

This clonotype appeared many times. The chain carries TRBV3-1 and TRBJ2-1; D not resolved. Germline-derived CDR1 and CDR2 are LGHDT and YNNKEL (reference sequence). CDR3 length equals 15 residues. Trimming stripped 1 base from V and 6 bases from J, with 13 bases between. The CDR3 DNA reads TGTGCCAGCAGCCAAGTCGAAGACTCCCGCAATGAGCAGTTCTTC. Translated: CASSQVEDSRNEQFF.